These T cell receptor beta chains were read from a single sample in a study of beta chain features in type 1 diabetes. Method: immunoSEQ multiplex PCR; TCRdb's copy keeps in-frame clones and lacks some. The profile shows just over 450,000 clones, approximately 30% of them singletons. Sequencing was done on a sample of naive CD4+ T cells from blood. The receptor set was obtained from a young man in good health. Each CDR3 is given with its conserved first and last residue. D genes are given only for firm matches. Clone size, where shown, is once, few, many, or a class for clones that have expanded.

V gene: TRBV29-1
D gene: .
J gene: TRBJ1-1
clone size: few
CDR3 DNA: TGCAGCGTTGATAGACAGACGAACACTGAAGCTTTCTTT
CDR3 protein: CSVDRQTNTEAFF

V gene: TRBV30
D gene: .
J gene: TRBJ1-2
clone size: few
CDR3 DNA: TGTGCCTGGAGGGGTGGTGGCTACACCTTC
CDR3 protein: CAWRGGGYTF

V gene: TRBV30
D gene: .
J gene: TRBJ2-2
clone size: .
CDR3 DNA: TGTGCCTGGAGTGTAATACTGCCCGGGGAGCTGTTTTTT
CDR3 protein: CAWSVILPGELFF

V gene: TRBV7-7
D gene: .
J gene: TRBJ2-1
clone size: once
CDR3 DNA: TGTGCCAGCAGCTTGGGAACGATGGGGTACAATGAGCAGTTCTTC
CDR3 protein: CASSLGTMGYNEQFF

V gene: TRBV10-3
D gene: .
J gene: TRBJ2-7
clone size: .
CDR3 DNA: TGTGCCGCCAAGGGGGTAGGCTACGAGCAGTACTTC
CDR3 protein: CAAKGVGYEQYF

V gene: TRBV5-1
D gene: .
J gene: TRBJ2-4
clone size: few
CDR3 DNA: TGCGCCAGCAGCTTTGCCGGCTCCAACATTCAGTACTTC
CDR3 protein: CASSFAGSNIQYF

V gene: TRBV30
D gene: .
J gene: TRBJ1-5
clone size: .
CDR3 DNA: TGTGCCTGGAGTGTACGGGAGAGTCAGCCCCAGCATTTT
CDR3 protein: CAWSVRESQPQHF

V gene: TRBV30
D gene: TRBD1
J gene: TRBJ1-1
clone size: few
CDR3 DNA: TGTGCCTGGGCCGGACAGGCCTGGAGGGAAGCTTTCTTT
CDR3 protein: CAWAGQAWREAFF

V gene: TRBV5-1
D gene: TRBD1
J gene: TRBJ2-1
clone size: few
CDR3 DNA: TGCGCCAGCAGCTTAGAACAGGGGAGATACAATGAGCAGTTCTTC
CDR3 protein: CASSLEQGRYNEQFF

V gene: TRBV30
D gene: TRBD1
J gene: TRBJ2-5
clone size: few
CDR3 DNA: TGTGCCTGGAGCGCCGGGACAGAAGAGACCCAGTACTTC
CDR3 protein: CAWSAGTEETQYF

V gene: TRBV29-1
D gene: TRBD2
J gene: TRBJ2-1
clone size: .
CDR3 DNA: TGCAGCGTGAAGACTAGCGGGAGGCCCAATGAGCAGTTCTTC
CDR3 protein: CSVKTSGRPNEQFF

V gene: TRBV5-4
D gene: TRBD2
J gene: TRBJ2-1
clone size: once
CDR3 DNA: TGTGCCAGCATCCCCTACGGGGGTAGCGGGAGGTTTTACAATGAGCAGTTCTTC
CDR3 protein: CASIPYGGSGRFYNEQFF

V gene: TRBV14
D gene: TRBD2
J gene: TRBJ2-3
clone size: few
CDR3 DNA: TGTGCCAGCAGCCAAGTCCTAGCGGGAGGTCGAGATACGCAGTATTTT
CDR3 protein: CASSQVLAGGRDTQYF

V gene: TRBV30
D gene: TRBD2
J gene: TRBJ2-3
clone size: .
CDR3 DNA: TGTGCCTGGAGTGTACCACTAGCGGGAGGTTCCACAGATACGCAGTATTTT
CDR3 protein: CAWSVPLAGGSTDTQYF

V gene: TRBV4-3
D gene: .
J gene: TRBJ2-5
clone size: .
CDR3 DNA: TGCGCCAGCAGCCAAGCGGTGGACAACCAAGAGACCCAGTACTTC
CDR3 protein: CASSQAVDNQETQYF

V gene: TRBV29-1
D gene: TRBD2
J gene: TRBJ2-1
clone size: few
CDR3 DNA: TGCAGCGGTTATAGCGGGAGGGCCAGGGATGAGCAGTTCTTC
CDR3 protein: CSGYSGRARDEQFF

V gene: TRBV18
D gene: TRBD2
J gene: TRBJ2-7
clone size: .
CDR3 DNA: TGTGCCAGCTCGTCTAGCGGGAGGGGAGCCTACGAGCAGTACTTC
CDR3 protein: CASSSSGRGAYEQYF

V gene: TRBV29-1
D gene: TRBD2
J gene: TRBJ2-3
clone size: .
CDR3 DNA: TGCAGCGTAGGTGGGGCTCTAGCGGGTGCTAGCACAGATACGCAGTATTTT
CDR3 protein: CSVGGALAGASTDTQYF

V gene: TRBV5-1
D gene: .
J gene: TRBJ2-7
clone size: .
CDR3 DNA: TGCGCCAGCAGCTTTTCACTGGGGGTCTACGAGCAGTACTTC
CDR3 protein: CASSFSLGVYEQYF

V gene: TRBV9
D gene: .
J gene: TRBJ2-7
clone size: .
CDR3 DNA: TGTGCCAGCAGCGTAGGTCCCAGCCCAATCTCCTACGAGCAGTACTTC
CDR3 protein: CASSVGPSPISYEQYF

V gene: TRBV9
D gene: .
J gene: TRBJ2-7
clone size: .
CDR3 DNA: TGTGCCAGCAGCGCGGCCTCCTACGAGCAGTACTTC
CDR3 protein: CASSAASYEQYF

V gene: TRBV29-1
D gene: TRBD2
J gene: TRBJ2-3
clone size: .
CDR3 DNA: TGCAGCGTTGCGGGGACTAGCGGGAGTCACACAGATACGCAGTATTTT
CDR3 protein: CSVAGTSGSHTDTQYF

V gene: TRBV9
D gene: TRBD2
J gene: TRBJ2-5
clone size: few
CDR3 DNA: TGTGCCAGCAGCGTGGGACTAGCGGGAGCCCAAGAGACCCAGTACTTC
CDR3 protein: CASSVGLAGAQETQYF

V gene: TRBV29-1
D gene: .
J gene: TRBJ1-1
clone size: few
CDR3 DNA: TGCAGCGTTTCACCGCTGCCCTTTGAAGCTTTCTTT
CDR3 protein: CSVSPLPFEAFF

V gene: TRBV4-3
D gene: .
J gene: TRBJ2-1
clone size: .
CDR3 DNA: TGCGCCAGCAGCCAGGAAAGAGCGTTCGGGCAGTTCTTC
CDR3 protein: CASSQERAFGQFF

V gene: TRBV30
D gene: TRBD1
J gene: TRBJ2-3
clone size: .
CDR3 DNA: TGTGCCTGGAGTCCTACAGGGGCGCCTCGGGATACGCAGTATTTT
CDR3 protein: CAWSPTGAPRDTQYF

V gene: TRBV7-9
D gene: .
J gene: TRBJ2-1
clone size: .
CDR3 DNA: TGTGCCAGCAGCTCTCAGGGAGGCGCGGACAATGAGCAGTTCTTC
CDR3 protein: CASSSQGGADNEQFF

V gene: TRBV11-2
D gene: .
J gene: TRBJ2-1
clone size: .
CDR3 DNA: TGTGCCAGCAGCTTAAAGTTAGCTGGGTACAATGAGCAGTTCTTC
CDR3 protein: CASSLKLAGYNEQFF

V gene: TRBV7-2
D gene: .
J gene: TRBJ2-3
clone size: .
CDR3 DNA: TGTGCCAGCAGTCCTAGCGTAGATACGCAGTATTTT
CDR3 protein: CASSPSVDTQYF

V gene: TRBV5-1
D gene: .
J gene: TRBJ2-1
clone size: .
CDR3 DNA: TGCGCCACCTCACTTGGGGGGGCCAATGAGCAGTTCTTC
CDR3 protein: CATSLGGANEQFF

V gene: TRBV7-3
D gene: .
J gene: TRBJ2-3
clone size: .
CDR3 DNA: TGTGCCAGCAGCTTAGCTAGCCTGGATACGCAGTATTTT
CDR3 protein: CASSLASLDTQYF

V gene: TRBV30
D gene: .
J gene: TRBJ1-5
clone size: few
CDR3 DNA: TGTGCCTGGAATAACGAACGGAATCAGCCCCAGCATTTT
CDR3 protein: CAWNNERNQPQHF

V gene: TRBV28
D gene: .
J gene: TRBJ1-1
clone size: .
CDR3 DNA: TGTGCCAGCAGGGGCAGGCCGAACACTGAAGCTTTCTTT
CDR3 protein: CASRGRPNTEAFF

V gene: TRBV7-2
D gene: .
J gene: TRBJ2-1
clone size: .
CDR3 DNA: TGTGCCAGCAGCTTTAGTTCGTGGGGGAATGAGCAGTTCTTC
CDR3 protein: CASSFSSWGNEQFF